This TCR beta chain was recorded in a study of Tregs in tolerant kidney transplant recipients (dated by TCRdb to between 2017 and 2020). Concerning the study at large: Related donors were used in the transplants with nonmyeloablative bone marrow transplantation, and mixed chimerism was transient in the human trials. The study used TCRbeta sequencing to identify donor-specific regulatory T cells before combined kidney and bone marrow transplantation, then tracked those cells after transplant. Points the paper makes about the study in general: Although technical replication error seemed to be minimal, the question of biological reproducibility was not addressed directly. Expanding Tregs with activated donor B cells appeared to identify the most biologically relevant and donor-specific TCRbeta repertoire. In tolerant patients, the expansion of donor-specific Tregs was greater than global Treg expansion, suggesting that the expansion was antigen-driven rather than nonspecific. Because the study included only a small number of patients, the results must be confirmed in larger populations and under other immunosuppression protocols. For some patients, the PCR primers changed as time went on, which meant samples from those patients could not be compared with one another at the nucleotide level.

The sample's time point label is to be understood as: blood sample drawn before combined kidney and bone marrow transplant. Unstimulated Tregs (CD4+CD25+CD127-), CD4+ non-Tregs (CD4+CD25-), CD4 and CD8 cells were FACS-sorted from thawed PBMCs. 4 combined kidney and bone marrow transplant recipients from the ITN036ST trial were included as patients, and samples were available only from these trial subjects. Healthy control blood was processed to PBMCs with a Ficoll density gradient and then cryopreserved, whereas patient PBMCs were collected both before and after transplant. For TCRbeta CDR3 sequencing, genomic DNA was extracted from sorted cells using the QIAGEN DNeasy Blood and Tissue Kit. High-throughput TCRbeta CDR3 sequencing was carried out commercially through immunoSEQ, with PCR amplification with bias correction and internal controls included. In the source study's methods: Unique productive TCRbeta sequences were defined by CDR3 nucleotide sequence where primers matched, otherwise by CDR3 amino acid sequence with Vbeta and Jbeta genes. To correct for sorting error, sequences found in more than one sorted population at a frequency ratio of 2:1 or less were discarded, and the remaining shared sequences were assigned to the population with the higher frequency. A sequence counted as donor-reactive if, in CFSE-low cells, the sequence had a frequency of at least 0.01% and was expanded at least 5-fold compared with unstimulated cells. Jensen-Shannon divergence, calculated on the top 100 TCRbeta sequences ranked by frequency, was used to quantify repertoire divergence. For samples with multiple sequencing runs, sorting error was corrected separately for each run before the runs were pooled. What TCRdb holds here is the immuneACCESS table cut down to in-frame rearrangements. Part of the clones is not present; checked against another copy, under half of the missing clones reflect an unresolved V gene, and the others are unexplained. V, J and clone size reflect that table, while D and trimming were determined from the DNA. In this sample the table shows about 110,000 clones, 90% of which occur a single time. The ten biggest clones cover 0.3% to 0.4% of the sample.

CDR1 and CDR2 (LNHDA, SQIVND) derive from the germline V gene (reference sequence). After removal of 4 bases from V and 6 bases from J, the junction retains 6 bases not matched to a gene. Measured from the cysteine to the phenylalanine, the CDR3 is 15 residues long. This entry keeps only the CDR3 DNA: 45 bases, framed from base 1. Of note for this clone: Its antigen remains undetermined. Base quality data are lacking; no much larger clone is found one base away.

The chain employs TRBV19 and TRBJ2-3; 11 central bases correspond to TRBD2. The sequencing here drew on CD4+ T cells from blood, taken before the transplant. The receptor was isolated from a human donor who received a combined kidney and bone marrow transplant. The CDR3 region reads CASSTGLAATDTQYF. Here is the DNA: TGTGCCAGTAGTACGGGACTAGCGGCGACGGATACGCAGTATTTT.